This T cell receptor beta chain comes out of a study of T cells in Graves' hyperthyroidism and ophthalmopathy. Trimming shortened V by 0 bases and J by 5 bases, and 13 bases separated the two germline ends. Germline values: CDR1 SGHAT, CDR2 FQNNGV. This CDR3 region has 16 residues. Amplified TCR beta CDR3 regions derived from RNA transcripts. Using the HTBI primer set, a first-round RT-PCR was run on the TCR CDR3. TCRdb reprocessed the multiplex PCR reads via MiXCR and lists one record per CDR3 protein. The sample lists more than 550,000 distinct CDR3 sequences, roughly a sixth occurring once. The chain combines TRBV11-2 with TRBJ1-4; D is undetermined. The sequence came from a woman in her forties or fifties with Graves' hyperthyroidism that later progressed to Graves' ophthalmopathy. The sequenced material came from blood. The CDR3 DNA reads as TGTGCCAGCAGCTTAGATCTAGGTCAAGCCAATGAAAAACTGTTTTTT. This codes for CASSLDLGQANEKLFF. The full variable domain, its missing parts supplied by reference TRBV11-2 and TRBJ1-4, is EAGVAQSPRYKIIEKRQSVAFWCNPISGHATLYWYQQILGQGPKLLIQFQNNGVVDDSQLPKDRFSAERLKGVDSTLKIQPAKLEDSAVYLCASSLDLGQANEKLFFGSGTQLSVL.